The rows below give T cell receptor beta chains drawn from one sample of a study of cytomegalovirus exposure and HLA in healthy donors. Sequenced by immunoSEQ multiplex PCR; TCRdb stores in-frame clones only, minus some. This sample has roughly 60,000 clones; approximately 96% occur once, and the top ten carry approximately 0.94%. The specimen sequenced was PBMCs. These receptors all stem from a young man in good health and CMV-seronegative. Both conserved end residues are part of each CDR3. The D gene is left open where the match is weak. The listing skips clone size in some rows; elsewhere it reads once, few, many or a size class.

v_call: TRBV5-1
j_call: TRBJ1-2
clone_size: -
d_call: -
cdr3_nt: TGCGCCAGCAGCTTGGAGGGGAACTATGGCTACACCTTC
cdr3_aa: CASSLEGNYGYTF

v_call: TRBV28
j_call: TRBJ2-2
clone_size: -
d_call: TRBD2
cdr3_nt: TGTGCCAGCAGTTTATTTCGGGGAGGGGTCGGGGAGCTGTTTTTT
cdr3_aa: CASSLFRGGVGELFF

v_call: TRBV9
j_call: TRBJ2-7
clone_size: -
d_call: TRBD2
cdr3_nt: TGTGCCAGCAGCACTCAGGGACTAGCGGGGTACGAGCAGTACTTC
cdr3_aa: CASSTQGLAGYEQYF

v_call: TRBV30
j_call: TRBJ1-2
clone_size: -
d_call: TRBD1
cdr3_nt: TGTGCCTGGAGTGTCCCCGGGACAGGGTACTATGGCTACACCTTC
cdr3_aa: CAWSVPGTGYYGYTF

v_call: TRBV11-2
j_call: TRBJ2-7
clone_size: few
d_call: -
cdr3_nt: TGTGCCAGCAGCTTATCGACAGAGTACGAGCAGTACTTC
cdr3_aa: CASSLSTEYEQYF

v_call: TRBV7-9
j_call: TRBJ2-1
clone_size: -
d_call: TRBD2
cdr3_nt: TGTGCCAGCAGCCCCCGCGGGGGGGAGGGCTTTTATGAGCAGTTCTTC
cdr3_aa: CASSPRGGEGFYEQFF

v_call: TRBV9
j_call: TRBJ1-3
clone_size: -
d_call: TRBD1
cdr3_nt: TGTGCCAGCAGCGAGACAGGGGGCCCTGGAAACACCATATATTTT
cdr3_aa: CASSETGGPGNTIYF

v_call: TRBV27
j_call: TRBJ2-3
clone_size: -
d_call: -
cdr3_nt: TGTGCCAGCAGTTCTCAGGCTAGCGATACGCAGTATTTT
cdr3_aa: CASSSQASDTQYF

v_call: TRBV27
j_call: TRBJ2-7
clone_size: once
d_call: TRBD2
cdr3_nt: TGTGCCAGCAGTTTCACGACTAGCGGGTACGAGCAGTACTTC
cdr3_aa: CASSFTTSGYEQYF

v_call: TRBV15
j_call: TRBJ2-5
clone_size: -
d_call: -
cdr3_nt: TGTGCCACCAGCAGAGATAGGGAGAATTCCGAGACCCAGTACTTC
cdr3_aa: CATSRDRENSETQYF

v_call: TRBV4-1
j_call: TRBJ2-3
clone_size: -
d_call: TRBD2
cdr3_nt: TGCGCCAGCAGACGGACTAGCGGGAGCTCAGGGGCGACAGATACGCAGTATTTT
cdr3_aa: CASRRTSGSSGATDTQYF

v_call: TRBV6-1
j_call: TRBJ1-3
clone_size: -
d_call: TRBD1
cdr3_nt: TGTGCCAGCAACACCGACAGGGCTGGAAACACCATATATTTT
cdr3_aa: CASNTDRAGNTIYF

v_call: TRBV27
j_call: TRBJ1-2
clone_size: -
d_call: -
cdr3_nt: TGTGCCAGCAGTTTAAGGGGGGGGTATACCTATGGCTACACCTTC
cdr3_aa: CASSLRGGYTYGYTF

v_call: TRBV6-1
j_call: TRBJ2-2
clone_size: -
d_call: TRBD2
cdr3_nt: TGTGCCAGCAGTGAACCTCGGGGGGAAGGAGGCGGGGAGCTGTTTTTT
cdr3_aa: CASSEPRGEGGGELFF

v_call: TRBV27
j_call: TRBJ2-2
clone_size: -
d_call: TRBD2
cdr3_nt: TGTGCCAGCAGTTTATCAGGGACTACCCCGAACACCGGGGAGCTGTTTTTT
cdr3_aa: CASSLSGTTPNTGELFF

v_call: TRBV7-3
j_call: TRBJ2-7
clone_size: -
d_call: -
cdr3_nt: TGTGCCAGCAGAAGATGCGGTACCAGCTCCTACGAGCAGTACTTC
cdr3_aa: CASRRCGTSSYEQYF

v_call: TRBV7-2
j_call: TRBJ2-7
clone_size: once
d_call: TRBD1
cdr3_nt: TGTGCCAGCAGCTCCCGTTCGGCGACAGGGTCGCAGTACGAGCAGTACTTC
cdr3_aa: CASSSRSATGSQYEQYF

v_call: TRBV6-5
j_call: TRBJ1-5
clone_size: -
d_call: -
cdr3_nt: TGTGCCAGCAGTTACTCAAGGGGGAATCAGCCCCAGCATTTT
cdr3_aa: CASSYSRGNQPQHF

v_call: TRBV6-1
j_call: TRBJ2-7
clone_size: -
d_call: -
cdr3_nt: TGTGCCAGCAGTGAACAATACGAGCAGTACTTC
cdr3_aa: CASSEQYEQYF

v_call: TRBV6-1
j_call: TRBJ2-1
clone_size: -
d_call: TRBD2
cdr3_nt: TGTGCCAGCAGTGGACTAGCGCTCTCCTACAATGAGCAGTTCTTC
cdr3_aa: CASSGLALSYNEQFF

v_call: TRBV15
j_call: TRBJ2-7
clone_size: -
d_call: TRBD2
cdr3_nt: TGTGCCACCGGTAAAACTAGCGGGAGTTTATCCTACGAGCAGTACTTC
cdr3_aa: CATGKTSGSLSYEQYF

v_call: TRBV5-1
j_call: TRBJ2-2
clone_size: once
d_call: TRBD1
cdr3_nt: TGCGCCAGCAGCTCCACGCCCGACAGGGGGAATACCGGGGAGCTGTTTTTT
cdr3_aa: CASSSTPDRGNTGELFF

v_call: TRBV6-5
j_call: TRBJ2-5
clone_size: -
d_call: -
cdr3_nt: TGTGCCAGCAGTTTTGGAGGGACAGTACAAGAGACCCAGTACTTC
cdr3_aa: CASSFGGTVQETQYF

v_call: TRBV9
j_call: TRBJ1-5
clone_size: -
d_call: TRBD1
cdr3_nt: TGTGCCAGCGGTCCGGGACAGGGCAGACAGCCCCAGCATTTT
cdr3_aa: CASGPGQGRQPQHF

v_call: TRBV14
j_call: TRBJ2-7
clone_size: -
d_call: -
cdr3_nt: TGTGCCAGCAGCCAAGTTCGGGGCTACGAGCAGTACTTC
cdr3_aa: CASSQVRGYEQYF

v_call: TRBV6-1
j_call: TRBJ1-1
clone_size: -
d_call: TRBD1
cdr3_nt: TGTGCCAGCAGTGGGAGGGGGGACAGAATCCGCCCGAAAGCTTTCTTT
cdr3_aa: CASSGRGDRIRPKAFF

v_call: TRBV27
j_call: TRBJ1-5
clone_size: -
d_call: TRBD1
cdr3_nt: TGTGCCAGCAGAACAGGGGAAGAGCCCCAGCATTTT
cdr3_aa: CASRTGEEPQHF

v_call: TRBV6-5
j_call: TRBJ2-1
clone_size: -
d_call: TRBD1
cdr3_nt: TGTGCCAGCAGTTACTCCCCGGGACAGGGGAATGAGCAGTTCTTC
cdr3_aa: CASSYSPGQGNEQFF

v_call: TRBV25-1
j_call: TRBJ2-5
clone_size: -
d_call: -
cdr3_nt: TGTGCCAGCAGTGCCAGGAACCAAGAGACCCAGTACTTC
cdr3_aa: CASSARNQETQYF

v_call: TRBV15
j_call: TRBJ1-4
clone_size: -
d_call: -
cdr3_nt: TGTGCCACCAGCTCCCGTGGGCCTAATGAAAAACTGTTTTTT
cdr3_aa: CATSSRGPNEKLFF

v_call: TRBV19
j_call: TRBJ1-4
clone_size: -
d_call: TRBD1
cdr3_nt: TGTGCCAGTAGTATACAGGGGGCAACTAATGAAAAACTGTTTTTT
cdr3_aa: CASSIQGATNEKLFF

v_call: TRBV5-5
j_call: TRBJ2-7
clone_size: -
d_call: -
cdr3_nt: TGTGCCAGCAGCTTGGCTTCCGGGACTCACTACGAGCAGTACTTC
cdr3_aa: CASSLASGTHYEQYF

v_call: TRBV19
j_call: TRBJ2-3
clone_size: -
d_call: TRBD1
cdr3_nt: TGTGCCAGTAGCGCACAGGGGGCGGCAGATACGCAGTATTTT
cdr3_aa: CASSAQGAADTQYF

v_call: TRBV19
j_call: TRBJ2-7
clone_size: -
d_call: TRBD1
cdr3_nt: TGTGCCAGTGGGGGACAGGCCTATTCCGCGCAGTACTTC
cdr3_aa: CASGGQAYSAQYF

v_call: TRBV6-5
j_call: TRBJ2-1
clone_size: -
d_call: TRBD2
cdr3_nt: TGTGCCAGCAGTATTGGGACTAGCGGGATGGATGAGCAGTTCTTC
cdr3_aa: CASSIGTSGMDEQFF

v_call: TRBV30
j_call: TRBJ1-1
clone_size: -
d_call: -
cdr3_nt: TGTGCCTGGAGTCGGGGGACTGAAGCTTTCTTT
cdr3_aa: CAWSRGTEAFF

v_call: TRBV28
j_call: TRBJ2-7
clone_size: -
d_call: -
cdr3_nt: TGTGCCAGCGGCTTCGCCTACGAGCAGTACTTC
cdr3_aa: CASGFAYEQYF

v_call: TRBV6-1
j_call: TRBJ2-5
clone_size: once
d_call: TRBD2
cdr3_nt: TGTGCCAGCAGTGCCCAGCGGGGCCAAGAGACCCAGTACTTC
cdr3_aa: CASSAQRGQETQYF

v_call: TRBV5-6
j_call: TRBJ2-4
clone_size: -
d_call: TRBD2
cdr3_nt: TGTGCCAGCAGCTCTGGACTAGGGGTTCAGTACTTC
cdr3_aa: CASSSGLGVQYF

v_call: TRBV5-1
j_call: TRBJ2-5
clone_size: -
d_call: -
cdr3_nt: TGCGCCAGCAGCTTGGGAGCTGAGGAGACCCAGTACTTC
cdr3_aa: CASSLGAEETQYF

v_call: TRBV10-2
j_call: TRBJ2-7
clone_size: -
d_call: TRBD1
cdr3_nt: TGCGCCAGCAGTGAGAACAGGGGGTATAACGAGCAGTACTTC
cdr3_aa: CASSENRGYNEQYF

v_call: TRBV11-2
j_call: TRBJ2-6
clone_size: -
d_call: -
cdr3_nt: TGTGCCAGCAGCTTAGATGCGGGGAGCTCTGGGGCCAACGTCCTGACTTTC
cdr3_aa: CASSLDAGSSGANVLTF

v_call: TRBV18
j_call: TRBJ2-7
clone_size: -
d_call: TRBD2
cdr3_nt: TGTGCCAGCTCGTCAACTAGCGGGAGGGTTGACGAGCAGTACTTC
cdr3_aa: CASSSTSGRVDEQYF

v_call: TRBV11-2
j_call: TRBJ2-3
clone_size: -
d_call: -
cdr3_nt: TGTGCCAGCAGCTTAGGACTATCCCCTAGCGGCACAGATACGCAGTATTTT
cdr3_aa: CASSLGLSPSGTDTQYF

v_call: TRBV11-2
j_call: TRBJ2-7
clone_size: once
d_call: TRBD2
cdr3_nt: TGTGCCAGCAGCCAGACTAGCGGGGAGACCTACGAGCAGTACTTC
cdr3_aa: CASSQTSGETYEQYF

v_call: TRBV5-1
j_call: TRBJ1-2
clone_size: once
d_call: TRBD1
cdr3_nt: TGCGCCAGCAGACTGGACCCCGGGACAGGGGGCTATGGCTACACCTTC
cdr3_aa: CASRLDPGTGGYGYTF

v_call: TRBV2
j_call: TRBJ2-7
clone_size: -
d_call: TRBD2
cdr3_nt: TGTGCCAGCACCTACGGGACTAGCGGGATTTACCCCTACGAGCAGTACTTC
cdr3_aa: CASTYGTSGIYPYEQYF

v_call: TRBV29-1
j_call: TRBJ2-7
clone_size: -
d_call: -
cdr3_nt: TGCAGCGTTGAAGATCTTCAGTCCTACGAGCAGTACTTC
cdr3_aa: CSVEDLQSYEQYF

v_call: TRBV6-5
j_call: TRBJ2-1
clone_size: -
d_call: -
cdr3_nt: TGTGCCAGCAGTCAGGGGGCCGGGGGGAATGAGCAGTTCTTC
cdr3_aa: CASSQGAGGNEQFF

v_call: TRBV4-3
j_call: TRBJ2-5
clone_size: -
d_call: TRBD2
cdr3_nt: TGCGCCAGCAGCCAAGAGCTAGCGGGAACTGGGGAGACCCAGTACTTC
cdr3_aa: CASSQELAGTGETQYF

v_call: TRBV5-6
j_call: TRBJ2-1
clone_size: -
d_call: -
cdr3_nt: TGTGCCAGCAGCTTCCTCTCGGGGGATGAGCAGTTCTTC
cdr3_aa: CASSFLSGDEQFF

v_call: TRBV2
j_call: TRBJ2-7
clone_size: -
d_call: -
cdr3_nt: TGTGCCAGCAGGATACAGGGCTACGAGCAGTACTTC
cdr3_aa: CASRIQGYEQYF

v_call: TRBV7-8
j_call: TRBJ2-7
clone_size: few
d_call: TRBD2
cdr3_nt: TGTGCCAGCAGTAAAGGGCTAGCGGGAGGCCCCTACGAGCAGTACTTC
cdr3_aa: CASSKGLAGGPYEQYF